Listed below are T cell receptor beta chains from one sample, sequenced in a study of glioma-infiltrating T cells after dendritic cell vaccination. Clones were sequenced by immunoSEQ multiplex PCR, and TCRdb holds only the in-frame ones, with some missing. The sample consists of approximately 100,000 clones, about four fifths of them appearing once. The sample was blood, taken before dendritic cell vaccination. The receptors stem from a human donor with glioblastoma. CDR3s include the opening cysteine and the closing phenylalanine or tryptophan. Each record gives: CDR3 length, V gene, D gene, clone size, J gene, CDR3 protein, CDR3 DNA. A D gene is named only where the DNA matches it firmly. Size tells how often a clone was seen (once, few, many) or the class of an expanded clone, and some rows leave it out.

len: 16
v_gene: TRBV7-3
d_gene: TRBD2
abundance: NA
j_gene: TRBJ2-3
CDR3aa: CASSLNSGGASDTQYF
CDR3nt: TGTGCCAGCAGCTTAAATAGCGGGGGGGCGTCAGATACGCAGTATTTT

len: 13
v_gene: TRBV2
d_gene: NA
abundance: NA
j_gene: TRBJ1-2
CDR3aa: CASKRTLNYGYTF
CDR3nt: TGTGCCAGCAAAAGAACACTAAACTATGGCTACACCTTC

len: 13
v_gene: TRBV6-1
d_gene: NA
abundance: NA
j_gene: TRBJ2-5
CDR3aa: CASSETDQETQYF
CDR3nt: TGTGCCAGCAGTGAAACGGACCAAGAGACCCAGTACTTC

len: 17
v_gene: TRBV11-2
d_gene: TRBD1
abundance: NA
j_gene: TRBJ1-4
CDR3aa: CASSRVGDRRTNEKLFF
CDR3nt: TGTGCCAGCAGCCGGGTGGGGGACAGGCGAACTAATGAAAAACTGTTTTTT

len: 18
v_gene: TRBV7-2
d_gene: TRBD2
abundance: NA
j_gene: TRBJ2-3
CDR3aa: CASSLHYPRGGSTDTQYF
CDR3nt: TGTGCCAGCAGCTTACATTACCCGCGGGGGGGAAGCACAGATACGCAGTATTTT

len: 12
v_gene: TRBV30
d_gene: NA
abundance: NA
j_gene: TRBJ1-2
CDR3aa: CAWKRRGIGYTF
CDR3nt: TGTGCCTGGAAACGTCGGGGGATCGGCTACACCTTC

len: 17
v_gene: TRBV30
d_gene: NA
abundance: NA
j_gene: TRBJ2-7
CDR3aa: CACLDTGKDTGLYEQYF
CDR3nt: TGTGCCTGTCTCGATACCGGAAAGGACACGGGACTCTACGAGCAGTACTTC

len: 16
v_gene: TRBV4-1
d_gene: TRBD1
abundance: NA
j_gene: TRBJ2-1
CDR3aa: CASSQVVGTGYKEQFF
CDR3nt: TGCGCCAGCAGCCAAGTAGTGGGGACAGGGTATAAGGAGCAGTTCTTC

len: 15
v_gene: TRBV19
d_gene: NA
abundance: NA
j_gene: TRBJ1-1
CDR3aa: CASSPPGGRETEAFF
CDR3nt: TGTGCCAGTAGTCCCCCGGGGGGGCGGGAAACTGAAGCTTTCTTT

len: 13
v_gene: TRBV29-1
d_gene: NA
abundance: NA
j_gene: TRBJ1-5
CDR3aa: CSVLDRNNQPQHF
CDR3nt: TGCAGCGTCCTCGACAGAAACAATCAGCCCCAGCATTTT

len: 13
v_gene: TRBV7-9
d_gene: NA
abundance: NA
j_gene: TRBJ1-1
CDR3aa: CASSLVQGGEAFF
CDR3nt: TGTGCCAGCAGCTTAGTTCAGGGAGGGGAAGCTTTCTTT

len: 14
v_gene: TRBV30
d_gene: NA
abundance: NA
j_gene: TRBJ1-2
CDR3aa: CAWSVGVLNYGYTF
CDR3nt: TGTGCCTGGAGTGTCGGAGTTCTCAACTATGGCTACACCTTC

len: 15
v_gene: TRBV5-6
d_gene: TRBD1
abundance: NA
j_gene: TRBJ1-3
CDR3aa: CASSGLTGGRDTIYF
CDR3nt: TGTGCCAGCAGCGGATTAACAGGGGGCAGGGACACCATATATTTT

len: 13
v_gene: TRBV6-6
d_gene: NA
abundance: NA
j_gene: TRBJ1-2
CDR3aa: CASSYGAADGYTF
CDR3nt: TGTGCCAGCAGTTACGGGGCGGCCGATGGCTACACCTTC

len: 19
v_gene: TRBV4-2
d_gene: NA
abundance: NA
j_gene: TRBJ2-3
CDR3aa: CASSQDGDGGTGTLDTQYF
CDR3nt: TGTGCCAGCAGCCAAGATGGGGACGGGGGGACAGGAACCTTAGATACGCAGTATTTT

len: 12
v_gene: TRBV28
d_gene: NA
abundance: NA
j_gene: TRBJ2-3
CDR3aa: CASSLPTDTQYF
CDR3nt: TGTGCCAGCAGTTTACCCACTGATACGCAGTATTTT

len: 13
v_gene: TRBV30
d_gene: NA
abundance: NA
j_gene: TRBJ1-1
CDR3aa: CAGVPGQINLAFF
CDR3nt: TGTGCCGGCGTGCCGGGACAAATAAACCTGGCTTTCTTT

len: 13
v_gene: TRBV10-1
d_gene: NA
abundance: few
j_gene: TRBJ2-2
CDR3aa: CASSDHRAGELFF
CDR3nt: TGCGCCAGCAGTGATCACAGGGCCGGGGAGCTGTTTTTT

len: 15
v_gene: TRBV18
d_gene: TRBD1
abundance: NA
j_gene: TRBJ2-5
CDR3aa: CASSPRTGPQETQYF
CDR3nt: TGTGCCAGCTCCCCACGGACAGGCCCCCAAGAGACCCAGTACTTC

len: 16
v_gene: TRBV7-2
d_gene: TRBD1
abundance: NA
j_gene: TRBJ2-1
CDR3aa: CASSLGQGFPYNEQFF
CDR3nt: TGTGCCAGCAGCCTTGGACAGGGCTTCCCATACAATGAGCAGTTCTTC

len: 15
v_gene: TRBV4-1
d_gene: TRBD1
abundance: NA
j_gene: TRBJ2-7
CDR3aa: CASSFGRDRSYEQYF
CDR3nt: TGCGCCAGCAGCTTTGGAAGGGACAGATCCTACGAGCAGTACTTC

len: 15
v_gene: TRBV14
d_gene: NA
abundance: NA
j_gene: TRBJ2-2
CDR3aa: CASSQDLAGAGELFF
CDR3nt: TGTGCCAGCAGCCAAGATTTAGCAGGGGCCGGGGAGCTGTTTTTT

len: 12
v_gene: TRBV27
d_gene: NA
abundance: many
j_gene: TRBJ1-1
CDR3aa: CATSGPNTEAFF
CDR3nt: TGTGCCACCAGTGGGCCGAACACTGAAGCTTTCTTT

len: 14
v_gene: TRBV29-1
d_gene: TRBD2
abundance: NA
j_gene: TRBJ2-7
CDR3aa: CSVGLAGGSYEQYF
CDR3nt: TGCAGCGTAGGACTAGCGGGGGGCTCCTACGAGCAGTACTTC

len: 12
v_gene: TRBV12-5
d_gene: NA
abundance: once
j_gene: TRBJ2-7
CDR3aa: CASGLTGLEQYF
CDR3nt: TGTGCTAGTGGTTTGACAGGGCTCGAGCAGTACTTC

len: 14
v_gene: TRBV11-2
d_gene: NA
abundance: NA
j_gene: TRBJ2-1
CDR3aa: CASSLGAGDNEQFF
CDR3nt: TGTGCCAGCAGCTTAGGAGCAGGGGACAATGAGCAGTTCTTC

len: 15
v_gene: TRBV6-5
d_gene: TRBD2
abundance: NA
j_gene: TRBJ2-3
CDR3aa: CASNIGRGNVDTQYF
CDR3nt: TGTGCCAGCAATATAGGGAGGGGAAATGTTGATACGCAGTATTTT

len: 12
v_gene: TRBV6-5
d_gene: NA
abundance: NA
j_gene: TRBJ1-5
CDR3aa: CASWAGNQPQHF
CDR3nt: TGTGCCAGTTGGGCTGGTAATCAGCCCCAGCATTTT

len: 16
v_gene: TRBV4-1
d_gene: NA
abundance: NA
j_gene: TRBJ1-5
CDR3aa: CASSPGPTGPNQPQHF
CDR3nt: TGCGCCAGCAGCCCGGGGCCCACAGGGCCCAATCAGCCCCAGCATTTT

len: 15
v_gene: TRBV7-9
d_gene: NA
abundance: NA
j_gene: TRBJ2-1
CDR3aa: CASSPRDFPYNEQFF
CDR3nt: TGTGCCAGCAGCCCTCGGGACTTCCCATACAATGAGCAGTTCTTC

len: 14
v_gene: TRBV7-2
d_gene: NA
abundance: NA
j_gene: TRBJ1-1
CDR3aa: CASSFEETNTEAFF
CDR3nt: TGTGCCAGCAGCTTCGAGGAGACGAACACTGAAGCTTTCTTT

len: 15
v_gene: TRBV5-4
d_gene: NA
abundance: NA
j_gene: TRBJ2-3
CDR3aa: CASSNLDFTRSTQYF
CDR3nt: TGTGCCAGCAGCAACCTCGACTTCACTCGGAGTACGCAGTATTTT

len: 16
v_gene: TRBV7-2
d_gene: NA
abundance: NA
j_gene: TRBJ2-2
CDR3aa: CASSLGGVLRTGELFF
CDR3nt: TGTGCCAGCAGCTTAGGGGGGGTACTACGCACCGGGGAGCTGTTTTTT

len: 13
v_gene: TRBV5-1
d_gene: NA
abundance: NA
j_gene: TRBJ2-1
CDR3aa: CASTPRTYNEQFF
CDR3nt: TGCGCCAGCACCCCCCGGACATACAATGAGCAGTTCTTC

len: 17
v_gene: TRBV13
d_gene: NA
abundance: few
j_gene: TRBJ1-2
CDR3aa: CASSLAGLQGVGYGYTF
CDR3nt: TGTGCCAGCAGCTTAGCAGGGCTCCAGGGCGTTGGCTATGGCTACACCTTC

len: 17
v_gene: TRBV25-1
d_gene: TRBD1
abundance: NA
j_gene: TRBJ1-5
CDR3aa: CASSESLGQGETQPQHF
CDR3nt: TGTGCCAGCAGTGAATCCCTGGGACAGGGGGAGACTCAGCCCCAGCATTTT

len: 13
v_gene: TRBV7-6
d_gene: NA
abundance: few
j_gene: TRBJ2-3
CDR3aa: CASSLVGPDTQYF
CDR3nt: TGTGCCAGCAGCTTAGTTGGCCCAGATACGCAGTATTTT

len: 15
v_gene: TRBV7-2
d_gene: NA
abundance: NA
j_gene: TRBJ1-3
CDR3aa: CASSLDGGSGNTIYF
CDR3nt: TGTGCCAGCAGCTTAGACGGAGGCTCTGGAAACACCATATATTTT

len: 14
v_gene: TRBV9
d_gene: TRBD1
abundance: NA
j_gene: TRBJ1-5
CDR3aa: CASSADRGNQPQHF
CDR3nt: TGTGCCAGCAGCGCAGACAGGGGAAATCAGCCCCAGCATTTT

len: 15
v_gene: TRBV9
d_gene: NA
abundance: NA
j_gene: TRBJ1-6
CDR3aa: CASSVEGRDNSPLHF
CDR3nt: TGTGCCAGCAGCGTGGAGGGACGGGATAATTCACCCCTCCACTTT

len: 13
v_gene: TRBV6-1
d_gene: NA
abundance: NA
j_gene: TRBJ2-7
CDR3aa: CASTQGGAWEQYF
CDR3nt: TGTGCCAGCACCCAAGGGGGGGCGTGGGAGCAGTACTTC

len: 15
v_gene: TRBV2
d_gene: NA
abundance: NA
j_gene: TRBJ1-2
CDR3aa: CASSLEVGQGYGYTF
CDR3nt: TGTGCCAGCAGTCTTGAAGTTGGGCAGGGGTATGGCTACACCTTC

len: 17
v_gene: TRBV4-2
d_gene: TRBD1
abundance: NA
j_gene: TRBJ1-2
CDR3aa: CASSPYWTGDSNYGYTF
CDR3nt: TGTGCCAGCAGCCCCTACTGGACAGGGGATTCTAACTATGGCTACACCTTC

len: 15
v_gene: TRBV6-5
d_gene: NA
abundance: NA
j_gene: TRBJ1-1
CDR3aa: CASRDSRGWGTEAFF
CDR3nt: TGTGCCAGCAGGGATTCGCGGGGATGGGGCACTGAAGCTTTCTTT

len: 15
v_gene: TRBV7-8
d_gene: NA
abundance: NA
j_gene: TRBJ2-1
CDR3aa: CASSLAGRSYNEQFF
CDR3nt: TGTGCCAGCAGCTTAGCGGGGCGCTCCTACAATGAGCAGTTCTTC

len: 13
v_gene: TRBV12-5
d_gene: NA
abundance: NA
j_gene: TRBJ2-2
CDR3aa: CASGFGDTGELFF
CDR3nt: TGTGCTAGTGGTTTCGGGGACACCGGGGAGCTGTTTTTT

len: 14
v_gene: TRBV7-3
d_gene: NA
abundance: NA
j_gene: TRBJ2-3
CDR3aa: CASSKGGVADTQYF
CDR3nt: TGTGCCAGCAGCAAGGGGGGGGTTGCCGATACGCAGTATTTT

len: 14
v_gene: TRBV5-6
d_gene: NA
abundance: once
j_gene: TRBJ1-2
CDR3aa: CASSSRGRVDGYTF
CDR3nt: TGTGCCAGCAGCTCCAGGGGACGGGTGGATGGCTACACCTTC

len: 15
v_gene: TRBV7-2
d_gene: NA
abundance: NA
j_gene: TRBJ2-7
CDR3aa: CASSLSPQRTYEQYF
CDR3nt: TGTGCCAGCAGCCTAAGTCCCCAACGCACCTACGAGCAGTACTTC

len: 18
v_gene: TRBV5-1
d_gene: TRBD1
abundance: few
j_gene: TRBJ2-2
CDR3aa: CASSSRNLDRGHTGELFF
CDR3nt: TGCGCCAGCAGCTCCCGAAATCTCGACAGGGGTCATACCGGGGAGCTGTTTTTT

len: 16
v_gene: TRBV2
d_gene: TRBD2
abundance: NA
j_gene: TRBJ2-7
CDR3aa: CASRERLGGGGYEQYF
CDR3nt: TGTGCCAGCAGGGAACGATTGGGCGGCGGGGGGTACGAGCAGTACTTC

len: 15
v_gene: TRBV7-6
d_gene: TRBD2
abundance: NA
j_gene: TRBJ2-7
CDR3aa: CASSSIGGGTHEQYF
CDR3nt: TGTGCCAGCAGCTCCATCGGGGGGGGAACCCACGAGCAGTACTTC

len: 14
v_gene: TRBV28
d_gene: NA
abundance: NA
j_gene: TRBJ2-3
CDR3aa: CASRAGGRTDTQYF
CDR3nt: TGTGCCAGCAGGGCCGGCGGGCGCACAGATACGCAGTATTTT

len: 15
v_gene: TRBV30
d_gene: TRBD2
abundance: NA
j_gene: TRBJ2-3
CDR3aa: CAWTYPGTSIDTQYF
CDR3nt: TGTGCCTGGACCTACCCGGGGACTAGCATCGATACGCAGTATTTT

len: 16
v_gene: TRBV4-2
d_gene: TRBD2
abundance: NA
j_gene: TRBJ2-5
CDR3aa: CASSQDRLAGGETQYF
CDR3nt: TGTGCCAGCAGCCAAGATCGACTAGCGGGTGGAGAGACCCAGTACTTC

len: 14
v_gene: TRBV30
d_gene: TRBD1
abundance: NA
j_gene: TRBJ1-5
CDR3aa: CAWSGTGAGQPQHF
CDR3nt: TGTGCCTGGAGCGGGACAGGGGCCGGCCAGCCCCAGCATTTT

len: 15
v_gene: TRBV14
d_gene: TRBD1
abundance: NA
j_gene: TRBJ2-1
CDR3aa: CASSLPGTGENEQFF
CDR3nt: TGTGCCAGCAGCCTGCCCGGGACAGGGGAAAATGAGCAGTTCTTC